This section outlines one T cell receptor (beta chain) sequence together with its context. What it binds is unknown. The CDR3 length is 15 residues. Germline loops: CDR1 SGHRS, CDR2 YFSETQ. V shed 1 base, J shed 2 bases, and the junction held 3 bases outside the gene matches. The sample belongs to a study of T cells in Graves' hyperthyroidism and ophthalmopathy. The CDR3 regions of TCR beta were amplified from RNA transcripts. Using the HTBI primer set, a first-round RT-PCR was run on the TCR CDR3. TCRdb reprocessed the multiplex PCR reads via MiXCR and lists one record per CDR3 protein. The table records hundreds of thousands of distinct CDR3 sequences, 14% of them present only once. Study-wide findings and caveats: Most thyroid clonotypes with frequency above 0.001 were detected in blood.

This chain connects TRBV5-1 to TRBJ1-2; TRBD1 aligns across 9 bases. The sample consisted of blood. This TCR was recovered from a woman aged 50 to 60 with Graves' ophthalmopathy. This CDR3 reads CASSLRTGVNYGYTF. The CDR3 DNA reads TGCGCCAGCAGCTTGAGGACAGGGGTAAACTATGGCTACACCTTC.